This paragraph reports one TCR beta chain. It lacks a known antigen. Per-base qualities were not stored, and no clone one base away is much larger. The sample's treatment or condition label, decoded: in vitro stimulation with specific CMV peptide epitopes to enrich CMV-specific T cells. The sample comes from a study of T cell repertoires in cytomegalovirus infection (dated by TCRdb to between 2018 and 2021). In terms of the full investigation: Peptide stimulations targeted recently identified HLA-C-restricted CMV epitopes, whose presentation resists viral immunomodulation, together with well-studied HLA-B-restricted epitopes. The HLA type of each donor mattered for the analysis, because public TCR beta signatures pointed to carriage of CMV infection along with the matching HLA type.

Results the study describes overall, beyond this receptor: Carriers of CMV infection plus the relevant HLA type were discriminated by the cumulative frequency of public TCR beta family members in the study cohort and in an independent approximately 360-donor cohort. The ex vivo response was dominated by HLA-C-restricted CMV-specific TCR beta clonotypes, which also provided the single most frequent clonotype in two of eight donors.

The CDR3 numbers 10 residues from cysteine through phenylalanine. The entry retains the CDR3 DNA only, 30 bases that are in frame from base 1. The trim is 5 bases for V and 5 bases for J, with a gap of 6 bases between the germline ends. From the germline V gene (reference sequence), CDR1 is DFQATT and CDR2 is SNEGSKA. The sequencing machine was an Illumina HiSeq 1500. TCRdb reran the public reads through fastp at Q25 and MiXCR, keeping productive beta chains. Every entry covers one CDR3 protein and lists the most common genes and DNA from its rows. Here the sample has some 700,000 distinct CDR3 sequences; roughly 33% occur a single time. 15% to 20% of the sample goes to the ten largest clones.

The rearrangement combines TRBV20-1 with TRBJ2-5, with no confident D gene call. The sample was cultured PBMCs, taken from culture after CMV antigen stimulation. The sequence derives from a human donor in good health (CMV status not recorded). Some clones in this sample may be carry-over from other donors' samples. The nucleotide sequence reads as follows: TGCAGTGCTCCAGCGGAGACCCAGTACTTC. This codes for CSAPAETQYF.